This record covers a single TCR beta chain. In germline, CDR1 is MNHEY, CDR2 SVGAGI. The germline V and J ends were trimmed by 2 bases and 3 bases, with 8 bases remaining between them. This CDR3 comprises 15 residues. Original methodology: How many nucleated cells were present was estimated from reference gene primer amplification. Assay used: immunoSEQ multiplex PCR; TCRdb lists only in-frame clones, some missing. V and J calls and clone size come straight from that table; D and trimming were deduced from the DNA. The repertoire has about 100,000 clones, 75% to 90% of them found once; the top ten carry about 1.8%. This sample is drawn from a study of blood T cell repertoires in COVID-19. Study background: Samples came from the United States, Italy and Spain, spanning acute and convalescent COVID-19. T cells, B-cell-depleted T cells, or PBMCs provided the cDNA or gDNA that served as material.

The source is a woman aged 70-85 years with active or convalescent COVID-19. This chain links TRBV6-5 with TRBJ1-6; maybe TRBD1 (6 bases). The specimen was peripheral blood. CDR3 sequence (DNA): TGTGCCAGCAGTTACGGACAGATCTATAATTCACCCCTCCACTTT. Translating it yields CASSYGQIYNSPLHF.